Shown below are 23 T cell receptor beta chains from a single sample sequenced in a study of T cell responses to AZD1222 COVID-19 vaccine. The assay was immunoSEQ multiplex PCR, and TCRdb's table has in-frame clones only and misses some. The table shows fewer than 150,000 clones, with more than 85% occurring only once. The material was peripheral blood, obtained on day 0 of AZD1222 vaccination. These TCRs come from an adult in good health.

The chain recombines TRBV5-1 with TRBJ2-1; 11 nucleotides match TRBD2. The CDR3 runs 17 residues. V lost 0 bases and J lost 5; bases outside the gene matches: 7. Germline lookup yields CDR1 SGHRS and CDR2 YFSETQ. The CDR3 spells CASSLAPLLAGDNEQFF. The CDR3 nucleotides read TGCGCCAGCAGCTTGGCCCCCTTACTAGCGGGAGACAATGAGCAGTTCTTC.

V usage is TRBV28 and J usage is TRBJ2-7; no reliable D call. Per germline, CDR1 MDHEN and CDR2 SYDVKM. V was trimmed by 5 bases and J by 0 bases, leaving 14 bases between them. This CDR3 spans 15 amino acids. CDR3 amino acids: CASSPPWRSSYEQYF. The CDR3 nucleotides are TGTGCCAGCAGTCCCCCCTGGCGAAGCTCCTACGAGCAGTACTTC.

This chain uses TRBV11-3 with TRBJ1-4; no firm D call. The V end lost 2 bases, the J end lost 6 bases, and 13 bases lay between the germline ends. The V gene's germline CDR1 is SGHNT and CDR2 YENEEA. CDR3 length: 15 residues. The CDR3 loop is CASSLRAVGDEKLFF. The CDR3 nucleotides are TGTGCCAGCAGCTTACGAGCAGTGGGCGATGAAAAACTGTTTTTT.

This clone occurred once. The rearrangement joins TRBV6-1 to TRBJ1-5; no clear D. The CDR3 is 13 residues long. Trimming pared 0 bases from V and 9 bases from J, leaving 9 bases between. CDR1 and CDR2 from the germline V gene are MNHNS and SASEGT. CDR3 protein: CASSEASRLPQHF. The CDR3, as DNA: TGTGCCAGCAGTGAAGCGAGCAGGCTGCCCCAGCATTTT.

This chain connects TRBV6-1 to TRBJ2-1; 8 positions match TRBD2. This CDR3 contains 15 residues. V lost 5 bases to trimming and J lost 4 bases; unmatched junction nucleotides: 7. Per the germline V gene, CDR1 is MNHNS and CDR2 is SASEGT. The CDR3, as DNA: TGTGCCAGCAGTCAAACTAGCGGACGGTACAATGAGCAGTTCTTC. Amino acid sequence: CASSQTSGRYNEQFF.

The chain recombines TRBV6-5 with TRBJ1-4, with a tentative D call TRBD1 (5 bases). From germline, CDR1 is MNHEY and CDR2 SVGAGI. V was shortened by 2 bases and J by 4 bases, with 8 bases between the two germline ends. This CDR3 has 14 amino acids. This CDR3 is CASSYAGLNEKLFF. The CDR3 nucleotides read TGTGCCAGCAGTTACGCGGGACTTAATGAAAAACTGTTTTTT.

This chain uses TRBV10-1 with TRBJ1-4; D gene unclear. Trimming cost V 10 bases and J 5 bases, with 23 bases left between them. Germline CDR1 WNHNN, CDR2 SYGVQD (reference sequence). The CDR3 is made up of 16 amino acids. The CDR3 sequence is CAIRLRTDRWNEKLFF. The CDR3 coding sequence is TGCGCCATCCGGTTAAGGACGGACCGATGGAATGAAAAACTGTTTTTT.

This clone was seen more than once but under ten times. The gene calls are TRBV7-9 and TRBJ2-1; TRBD1 matches at 8 bases. Germline lookup yields CDR1 SEHNR and CDR2 FQNEAQ (reference sequence). CDR3 length: 15 residues. V shed 2 bases, J shed 8 bases, and the junction held 8 bases outside the gene matches. The CDR3 DNA is TGTGCCAGCAGCTTATGGCAGGGGGCGAAATATGAGCAGTTCTTC. This sequence encodes CASSLWQGAKYEQFF.

This chain links TRBV6-6 with TRBJ2-5; 7 positions agree with TRBD2. There are 14 residues in the CDR3. The J segment lost 5 bases and the V segment lost 6 bases, leaving 9 bases of the junction unmatched. CDR1 and CDR2 (germline): MNHNY, SVGAGI (reference sequence). CDR3 sequence (DNA): TGTGCCAGCAGCTCGGAGACTAGCTCGGAGACCCAGTACTTC. Its translation: CASSSETSSETQYF.

The chain is built from TRBV5-1 and TRBJ1-2, with D tentatively TRBD1 (5 bases). V dropped 4 bases and J dropped 3 bases, with 13 bases sitting between them. Germline CDR1 reads SGHRS; CDR2 reads YFSETQ. This CDR3 comprises 14 residues. The CDR3 region has the DNA TGCGCCAGCAGCGCCATCCGGGACCACTATGGCTACACCTTC. Protein: CASSAIRDHYGYTF.

This clone was counted a few times. The genes are TRBV28 and TRBJ2-5; unclear D gene. Germline V gives CDR1 MDHEN, CDR2 SYDVKM. Deletions cut 2 bases from V and 5 bases from J, with 9 bases between. CDR3 length equals 13 residues. CDR3 region: CASSLPNTETQYF. The CDR3 DNA is TGTGCCAGCAGTTTACCCAACACGGAGACCCAGTACTTC.

J is TRBJ2-7 and V is TRBV4-3, with 9 bases matching TRBD1. The V gene end was trimmed by 4 bases and the J gene end by 6 bases; junction bases not matched to a gene: 7. CDR1 LGHNA and CDR2 YSLEER come from the germline V gene. This CDR3 has 14 residues. CDR3 in amino acids: CASSPRTGGAEQYF. For the CDR3, the DNA is TGCGCCAGCAGCCCCCGTACAGGGGGCGCCGAGCAGTACTTC.

In the case of this clone: The limits of the CDR3 on the DNA are not certain, so only TCRdb's listed CDR3 is given. The rearrangement uses TRBV3-1 (or the pseudogene TRBV3-2) and TRBJ1-1; the table's D call, TRBD1, has no DNA check behind it. Termini included, the CDR3 measures 14 amino acids. Looked up from germline, CDR1 is LGHDT and CDR2 is YNNKEL (reference sequence). CDR3 in amino acids: CASSQVGTGAQVFF.

The chain employs TRBV28 and TRBJ1-2; 7 bases agree with TRBD1. Per germline, CDR1 MDHEN and CDR2 SYDVKM. The CDR3 spans 13 residues. V was pared by 3 bases and J by 8 bases, with 6 bases of the junction left unmatched. The CDR3 region has the DNA TGTGCCAGCAGTTTTGAGGGGGCTGGGGGCTACACCTTC. Translating gives CASSFEGAGGYTF.

The chain joins TRBV11-1 to TRBJ2-7, with D uncertain. The CDR3 is 14 amino acids. V lost 2 bases and J 2 bases, leaving 10 bases between the germline ends. Germline V gene data show CDR1 as SGHAT and CDR2 as FQDESV (reference sequence). The CDR3 DNA is TGTGCCAGCAGCTTATGGGGTGAGGCCTACGAGCAGTACTTC. Translating it yields CASSLWGEAYEQYF. Together with reference TRBV11-1 and TRBJ2-7, the CDR3 gives the full variable domain: EAEVAQSPRYKITEKSQAVAFWCDPISGHATLYWYRQILGQGPELLVQFQDESVVDDSQLPKDRFSAERLKGVDSTLKIQPAELGDSAMYLCASSLWGEAYEQYFGPGTRLTVT.

This chain joins TRBV25-1 and TRBJ1-1; 8 positions agree with TRBD1. This CDR3 contains 14 residues. Germline trimming cut 6 bases from V and 6 bases from J; bases unmatched to any gene: 9. From germline, CDR1 is MGHDK and CDR2 SYGVNS. CDR3 coding DNA: TGTGCCAGCAGCGACAGGGGAGGATACGCTGAAGCTTTCTTT. Amino acid sequence: CASSDRGGYAEAFF.

This CDR3 is CASSSGTGIYEQYF. In DNA, the CDR3 is TGTGCCAGCAGCTCCGGGACAGGCATCTACGAGCAGTACTTC. The chain recombines TRBV5-5 with TRBJ2-7; 8 nucleotides match TRBD1. Unmatched junction bases numbered 5, after V lost 3 bases and J lost 3 bases. The CDR3 is 14 amino acids. The germline gives CDR1 SGHKS, CDR2 YYEKEE (reference sequence).

The chain is built from TRBV4-1 and TRBJ1-3; a weak D match, TRBD1 (5 bases). Germline loops: CDR1 MGHRA, CDR2 YSYEKL. The germline V and J ends were trimmed by 8 bases and 4 bases, with 15 bases remaining between them. CDR3 length: 14 amino acids. The CDR3 here is CASQSPGRGNTIYF. The CDR3 DNA reads TGCGCCAGCCAAAGCCCGGGACGGGGAAACACCATATATTTT.

V gene TRBV6-2 or TRBV6-3 combines with J gene TRBJ2-2, with TRBD1 matching 8 bases. The V gene end was trimmed by 6 bases and the J gene end by 4 bases; junction bases not matched to a gene: 7. Germline assignment: CDR1 MNHEY and CDR2 SVGEGT. The CDR3 consists of 15 residues. This CDR3 reads CASSRTGSTTGELFF. CDR3 nucleotide sequence: TGTGCCAGCAGCAGGACAGGGTCGACCACCGGGGAGCTGTTTTTT.

This chain joins TRBV7-9 and TRBJ1-2, with a possible D match to TRBD1 (6 bases). The CDR3 length is 14 residues. Germline loops: CDR1 SEHNR, CDR2 FQNEAQ (reference sequence). The ends were cut back, 5 bases at V and 5 bases at J, with 15 bases in the middle. In DNA, the CDR3 is TGTGCCAGCAGCCCCGTCGGAGGGGGGTATGGCTACACCTTC. This sequence encodes CASSPVGGGYGYTF.

The chain has TRBV7-8 and TRBJ2-2, with D possibly being TRBD1 (6 bases). Germline assignment: CDR1 SGHVS and CDR2 FQNEAQ. This CDR3 contains 13 residues. V was shortened by 5 bases and J by 8 bases, with 12 bases between the two germline ends. In DNA, the CDR3 is TGTGCCAGCAGCCAACAGGGATGGGGGGAGCTGTTTTTT. Amino acids: CASSQQGWGELFF.

This chain links TRBV15 with TRBJ1-1; 8 bases are a match to TRBD1. Germline lookup yields CDR1 LNHNV and CDR2 YYDKDF (reference sequence). Trimming cost V 3 bases and J 5 bases; bases outside gene matches: 14. This CDR3 is built from 17 residues. The CDR3 is CATSSELGAGGRTEAFF. The CDR3 DNA follows: TGTGCCACCAGCAGCGAACTCGGGGCAGGGGGCCGAACTGAAGCTTTCTTT.

This clone was seen a handful of times. V usage is TRBV7-2 and J usage is TRBJ2-2; 7 positions agree with TRBD1. V shed 2 bases and J 4 bases; nucleotides not matched to a gene: 4. The CDR3 spans 15 residues. CDR1 and CDR2 (germline): SGHTA, FQGNSA. The CDR3 sequence is CASSLRGPTTGELFF. The CDR3, as DNA: TGTGCCAGCAGCTTAAGGGGGCCCACCACCGGGGAGCTGTTTTTT.